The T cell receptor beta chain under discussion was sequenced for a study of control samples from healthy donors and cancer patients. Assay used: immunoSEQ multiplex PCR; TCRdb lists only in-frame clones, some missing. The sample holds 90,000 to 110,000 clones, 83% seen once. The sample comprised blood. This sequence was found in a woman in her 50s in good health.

DNA of the CDR3: TGTGCCAGTAGTATAGAGGACAGGGTTGACACTGAAGCTTTCTTT. Translation: CASSIEDRVDTEAFF. The J gene is TRBJ1-1, the V gene TRBV19; 8 nucleotides align to TRBD1. Germline V gene sequence: CDR1 LNHDA, CDR2 SQIVND (reference sequence). V dropped 0 bases and J dropped 3; count of bases not matched to a gene: 3. The CDR3 length is 15 residues.